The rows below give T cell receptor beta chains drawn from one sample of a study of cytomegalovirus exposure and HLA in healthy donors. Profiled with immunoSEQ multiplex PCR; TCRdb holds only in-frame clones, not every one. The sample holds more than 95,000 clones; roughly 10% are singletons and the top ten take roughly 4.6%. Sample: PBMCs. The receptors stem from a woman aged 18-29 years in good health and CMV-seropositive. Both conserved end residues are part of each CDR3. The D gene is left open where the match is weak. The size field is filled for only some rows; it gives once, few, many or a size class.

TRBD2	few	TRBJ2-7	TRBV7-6	TGTGCCAGCAGCTTGGGTAGCGGGAGTATGAGCGAGCAGTACTTC	CASSLGSGSMSEQYF
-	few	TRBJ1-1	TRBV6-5	TGTGCCAGCAGCGCAATCGGGGTAGCTTTCTTT	CASSAIGVAFF
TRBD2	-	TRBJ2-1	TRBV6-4	TGTGCCAGCAGCGCCGGGAGGGAGGGGGGTGAGCAGTTCTTC	CASSAGREGGEQFF
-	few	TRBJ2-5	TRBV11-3	TGTGCCAGCAGCTTAGGCCACAGGGAGTCCGAGACCCAGTACTTC	CASSLGHRESETQYF
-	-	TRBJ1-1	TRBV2	TGTGCCAGCAGTGAAGACGTCACAGACACTGAAGCTTTCTTT	CASSEDVTDTEAFF
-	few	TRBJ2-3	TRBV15	TGTGCCACCAGCAGAGATCCGGCGGGATGGACCGGCACAGATACGCAGTATTTT	CATSRDPAGWTGTDTQYF
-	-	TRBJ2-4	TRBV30	TGTGCCTGGAGGGCCCCACTTAGCGAGCGGGCCAAAAACATTCAGTACTTC	CAWRAPLSERAKNIQYF
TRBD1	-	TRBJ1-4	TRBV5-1	TGCGCCAGCAGCTTGCTGACAGGGGCAAGTGAAAAACTGTTTTTT	CASSLLTGASEKLFF
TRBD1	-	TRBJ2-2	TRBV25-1	TGTGCCAGCAGTGTAAACAGGGGCACCGGGGAGCTGTTTTTT	CASSVNRGTGELFF
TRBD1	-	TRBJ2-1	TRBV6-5	TGTGCCAGCAGGAAAGGGGGCGTGGGGGCTGAGCAGTTCTTC	CASRKGGVGAEQFF
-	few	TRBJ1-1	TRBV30	TGTGCCTGGCAGGATACGAACACTGAAGCTTTCTTT	CAWQDTNTEAFF
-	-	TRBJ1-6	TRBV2	TGTGCCAGCAGTGATGAGGCCTTTCCCCTCCACTTT	CASSDEAFPLHF
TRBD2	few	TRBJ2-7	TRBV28	TGTGCCAGCAGTTTGCGGCTAGCGGACTACGAGCAGTACTTC	CASSLRLADYEQYF
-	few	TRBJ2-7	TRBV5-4	TGTGCCAGCAGCTGGGGGGACAGCTATCCCTACGAGCAGTACTTC	CASSWGDSYPYEQYF
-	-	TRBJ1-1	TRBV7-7	TGTGCTAGCAGCCCATCGGACATCGTGCTGGACACTGAAGCTTTCTTT	CASSPSDIVLDTEAFF
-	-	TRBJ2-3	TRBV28	TGTGCCAGCAGTTTATCTGTAACTAGCACAGATACGCAGTATTTT	CASSLSVTSTDTQYF
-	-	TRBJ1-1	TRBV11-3	TGTGCCAGCACCCCAGGGTCAGCTGAAGCTTTCTTT	CASTPGSAEAFF
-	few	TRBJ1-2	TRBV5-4	TGTGCCAGCAGCACAGGTAGGGGCTACACCTTC	CASSTGRGYTF
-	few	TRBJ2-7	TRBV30	TGTGCCTGGACCCGGACTGGTGAGCAGTACTTC	CAWTRTGEQYF
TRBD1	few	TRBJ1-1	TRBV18	TGTGCCAGCTCACCGCGACAGGGGATCACTGAAGCTTTCTTT	CASSPRQGITEAFF
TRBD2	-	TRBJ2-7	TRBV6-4	TGTGCCAGCAGCGAGAGAGCGGGAGGGCCGGGTGAGCAGTACTTC	CASSERAGGPGEQYF
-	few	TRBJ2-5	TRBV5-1	TGCGCCAGCAGCTTGACTAGGCGTAGTTCAGAGACCCAGTACTTC	CASSLTRRSSETQYF
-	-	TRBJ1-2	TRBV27	TGTGCCAGCAGTTTCGTTCGGGGTCATAACTATGGCTACACCTTC	CASSFVRGHNYGYTF
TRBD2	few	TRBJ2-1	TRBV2	TGTGCCAGCAGTGTCGTGGTAGCGGGAGGAGGGAGCAATGAGCAGTTCTTC	CASSVVVAGGGSNEQFF
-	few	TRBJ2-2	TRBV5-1	TGCGCCAGCAGCTTGATGGCAGGGATGGACACCGGGGAGCTGTTTTTT	CASSLMAGMDTGELFF
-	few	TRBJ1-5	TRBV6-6	TGTGCCAGCAGTTACTCTGACTCTTTTGATCAGCCCCAGCATTTT	CASSYSDSFDQPQHF
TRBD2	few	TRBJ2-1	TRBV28	TGTGCCAGCAGCTGGACTAGTCCCAATGAGCAGTTCTTC	CASSWTSPNEQFF
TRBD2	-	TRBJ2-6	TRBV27	TGTGCCAGCAGTCCGCGGGAGTCTGGGGCCAACGTCCTGACTTTC	CASSPRESGANVLTF
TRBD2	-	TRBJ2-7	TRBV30	TGTGCCTGGAGTCCCTCCAGGACTAGCGGTTTTTGGGCCGAGCAGTACTTC	CAWSPSRTSGFWAEQYF
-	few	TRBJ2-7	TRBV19	TGTGCCAGTAGTATTCAGGATTCCTACGAGCAGTACTTC	CASSIQDSYEQYF
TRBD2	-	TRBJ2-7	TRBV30	TGTGCCTGGAGTCGGGGAGGGGACTACGAGCAGTACTTC	CAWSRGGDYEQYF
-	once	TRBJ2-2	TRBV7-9	TGTGCCAGCAGCCGCGGCCCCGGGGAGCTGTTTTTT	CASSRGPGELFF
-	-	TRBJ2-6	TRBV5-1	TGCGCCAGCAGCTTGGGCTACAGACCTGGGGCCAACGTCCTGACTTTC	CASSLGYRPGANVLTF
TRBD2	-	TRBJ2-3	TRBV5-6	TGTGCCAGCAGCTTGGTACTAGCGGGGGCTAGCACAGATACGCAGTATTTT	CASSLVLAGASTDTQYF
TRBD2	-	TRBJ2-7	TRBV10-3	TGTGCCATCAGTGAGGAAGCGGGAGCCCACGAGCAGTACTTC	CAISEEAGAHEQYF
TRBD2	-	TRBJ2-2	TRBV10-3	TGTGCCATCAGCCCGGGAGGCGCGAACACCGGGGAGCTGTTTTTT	CAISPGGANTGELFF
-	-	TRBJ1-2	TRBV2	TGTGCCAGCACCGGGACCCTTACGGGAGTTAACTATGGCTACACCTTC	CASTGTLTGVNYGYTF
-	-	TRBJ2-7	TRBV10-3	TGTGCCACAGGGCGGCCAGGCCTAAACTACGAGCAGTACTTC	CATGRPGLNYEQYF
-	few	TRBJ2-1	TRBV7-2	TGTGCCAGCAGCTTACGAGGCAGCTACAATGAGCAGTTCTTC	CASSLRGSYNEQFF
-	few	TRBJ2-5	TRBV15	TGTGCCACCAGGTCAGGGGCTGCGTATGAGACCCAGTACTTC	CATRSGAAYETQYF
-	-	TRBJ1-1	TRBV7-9	TGTGCCAGCAGCTTAGACACGGGGAGCACTGAAGCTTTCTTT	CASSLDTGSTEAFF
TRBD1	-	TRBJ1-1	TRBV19	TGTGCCAGTAGTGGGACAGGCTACATGAACACTGAAGCTTTCTTT	CASSGTGYMNTEAFF
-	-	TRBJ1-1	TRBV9	TGTGCCAGCAGCGTAGCGGGGAACACTGAAGCTTTCTTT	CASSVAGNTEAFF
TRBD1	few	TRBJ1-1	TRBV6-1	TGTGCCAGCGGGGGACAGCTGAACACTGAAGCTTTCTTT	CASGGQLNTEAFF
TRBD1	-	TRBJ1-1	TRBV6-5	TGTGCCAGCACCAATGACAGGGATGGAATTAAAGCTTTCTTT	CASTNDRDGIKAFF
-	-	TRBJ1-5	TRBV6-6	TGTGCCAGCAGTTACTCGCGACAGCCCCAGCATTTT	CASSYSRQPQHF
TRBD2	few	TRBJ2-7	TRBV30	TGTGCCTGGAGAATCCCAGCGGGAGGGTACGAGCAGTACTTC	CAWRIPAGGYEQYF
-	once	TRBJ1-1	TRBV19	TGTGCCAGTAGTCAGACAGCTGAAGCTTTCTTT	CASSQTAEAFF
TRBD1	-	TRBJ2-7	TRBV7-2	TGTGCCAGCAGCGTAAACCGCGTGACAGGGGACTACGAGCAGTACTTC	CASSVNRVTGDYEQYF
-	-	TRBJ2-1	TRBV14	TGTGCCAGCAGCCCACACCTCCTAGCCGATGAGCAGTTCTTC	CASSPHLLADEQFF
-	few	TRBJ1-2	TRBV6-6	TGTGCCAGCAGCTCGACGGGGAGACCTGCTAACTATGGCTACACCTTC	CASSSTGRPANYGYTF